A single sample is the source of the 18 T cell receptor beta chains below, sequenced in a study of shared clonotypes between healthy human individuals. Assay: immunoSEQ multiplex PCR; the TCRdb copy retains only in-frame clones and omits some. This sample yields roughly 300,000 clones, of which over 75% are seen a single time; 15% to 20% belongs to the top ten. The sequenced sample consisted of memory CD8+ T cells sorted from blood. Regarding subset: CD45RO+ cells pooled with CCR7-negative TemRA cells. Source of these receptors: a man younger than 35 in good health.

CDR3 residues: CASSHPPGTGNEKLFF. CDR3 sequence (DNA): TGCGCCAGCAGCCATCCCCCGGGGACAGGGAATGAAAAACTGTTTTTT. The chain has TRBV4-1 and TRBJ1-4, with 9 nucleotides matching TRBD1. In germline, CDR1 is MGHRA, CDR2 YSYEKL. This CDR3 has 16 amino acids. With 3 bases clipped from V and 5 bases from J, the junction kept 7 bases outside the gene matches.

V is TRBV9 and J is TRBJ2-2; 12 nucleotides line up with TRBD2. Trimming removed 3 bases from V and 6 bases from J; junction bases left unmatched: 9. Germline V gene sequence: CDR1 SGDLS, CDR2 YYNGEE. The CDR3 is made up of 17 amino acids. CDR3 sequence reads: CASSATSGGSLSGELFF. CDR3 coding DNA: TGTGCCAGCAGCGCAACTAGCGGGGGGTCCTTATCCGGGGAGCTGTTTTTT.

The rearrangement uses TRBV27 and TRBJ2-5, with 8 bases identical to TRBD2. Trimming cost V 4 bases and J 2 bases; bases outside gene matches: 9. Germline loops: CDR1 MNHEY, CDR2 SMNVEV (reference sequence). This CDR3 comprises 16 residues. The CDR3 DNA follows: TGTGCCAGCAGTTCGATCGGACTAGCTGTACAAGAGACCCAGTACTTC. Its translation is CASSSIGLAVQETQYF.

The rearrangement uses TRBV30 and TRBJ1-3; D is unclear. The CDR3 is 12 amino acids. CDR1 and CDR2 from the germline V gene are GTSNPN and SVGIG (reference sequence). V was trimmed by 4 bases and J by 0 bases, leaving 4 bases between them. For the CDR3, the DNA is TGTGCCTGGATTGTCTCTGGAAACACCATATATTTT. Encoded protein: CAWIVSGNTIYF.

This clone is a singleton in its sample. The CDR3 bases are TGTGCCAGCAGCCCCACAGGGGGGACCAGTTTCTACGAGCAGTACTTC. Translating gives CASSPTGGTSFYEQYF. The chain has TRBV27 and TRBJ2-7; TRBD1 matches at 8 bases. This CDR3 is built from 16 residues. The V and J ends lost 6 bases and 3 bases, in that order; junction bases with no gene match: 13. Germline CDR1 MNHEY, CDR2 SMNVEV (reference sequence).

This chain joins TRBV4-1 and TRBJ1-1; D gene ambiguous. CDR3 length: 16 amino acids. Germline CDR1 and CDR2: MGHRA and YSYEKL. V lost 1 base and J 0 bases, leaving 12 bases between the germline ends. The chain's CDR3 is CASSQVAGVMNTEAFF. In DNA form, the CDR3 reads TGCGCCAGCAGCCAAGTGGCCGGAGTAATGAACACTGAAGCTTTCTTT.

CDR3 sequence (DNA): TGTGCCAGCAGTTACTCAGCAGGGGAGGTGTCAGATACGCAGTATTTT. Encoded protein: CASSYSAGEVSDTQYF. V usage is TRBV6-5 and J usage is TRBJ2-3; D possibly uses TRBD1 or TRBD2 (6 bases each). V was cut by 0 bases and J by 4 bases, with 14 bases left in between. Germline lookup yields CDR1 MNHEY and CDR2 SVGAGI. The CDR3 is made up of 16 amino acids.

V gene TRBV5-1 combines with J gene TRBJ1-1; D is perhaps TRBD1 (6 bases). Germline V gives CDR1 SGHRS, CDR2 YFSETQ. The CDR3 has 13 amino acids. Trimming shortened V by 0 bases and J by 11 bases, and 14 bases separated the two germline ends. In DNA, the CDR3 is TGCGCCAGCAGCTTGGCTGGCTCAGGGGTGGCTTTCTTT. Its translation: CASSLAGSGVAFF.

The CDR3 spells CASSFSSGANVLTF. The CDR3 coding sequence is TGTGCCAGCAGTTTTAGCTCTGGGGCCAACGTCCTGACTTTC. The V gene is TRBV27, the J gene TRBJ2-6; D not resolved. The CDR3 loop spans 14 amino acids. The germline gives CDR1 MNHEY, CDR2 SMNVEV (reference sequence). V was shortened by 3 bases and J by 0 bases, with 3 bases between the two germline ends.

The chain links TRBV4-3 to TRBJ1-3; a possible D gene is TRBD1 (5 bases). With 7 bases removed from V and 4 bases from J, the gap between germline ends came to 17 bases. Germline lookup yields CDR1 LGHNA and CDR2 YSLEER. CDR3 size: 15 residues. This CDR3 reads CASTADRESGNTIYF. DNA for the CDR3: TGCGCCAGCACTGCCGACAGAGAGTCCGGAAACACCATATATTTT.

A word on this clone: One end of the junction varies from germline; a read error may be responsible. This rearrangement joins TRBV7-9 to TRBJ2-7; a possible D gene is TRBD2 (6 bases). Germline-derived CDR1 and CDR2 are SEHNR and FQNEAQ (reference sequence). The CDR3 loop spans 13 amino acids. DNA of the CDR3: TGTGCCAGCAGCGCTCGGGACTCCTTCGAGCAGTACTTC. Translated, it gives CASSARDSFEQYF.

The chain uses TRBV2 and TRBJ2-7, with D tentatively TRBD2 (6 bases). The CDR3 sequence is 13 residues long. Trimming took 6 bases from V and 3 from J, leaving 12 bases between them. CDR1 and CDR2 (germline): SNHLY, FYNNEI. The CDR3 loop reads CASRGDFHYEQYF. DNA for the CDR3: TGTGCCAGCAGGGGGGACTTCCACTACGAGCAGTACTTC.

The CDR3 loop reads CASSGQGETQYF. The CDR3 nucleotides are TGTGCCAGCAGCGGACAGGGAGAGACCCAGTACTTC. The V call is TRBV7-3, the J call TRBJ2-5; TRBD1 matches at 8 bases. The V gene's germline CDR1 is SGHTA and CDR2 FQGTGA. This CDR3 has 12 amino acids. V gave up 5 bases and J gave up 4 bases; unmatched junction bases: 0.

A few counts support this clone. The V gene is TRBV7-9, the J gene TRBJ2-3; TRBD1 aligns across 11 bases. The CDR3 spans 15 residues. The V and J ends lost 5 bases and 6 bases, in that order; junction bases with no gene match: 7. The germline gives CDR1 SEHNR, CDR2 FQNEAQ (reference sequence). The CDR3 coding sequence is TGTGCCAGCAGCACCGGGACAGGGGGATGGGATACGCAGTATTTT. It translates to CASSTGTGGWDTQYF.

The CDR3 spells CASSAFGDTQYF. In DNA form, the CDR3 reads TGCGCCAGCAGTGCCTTTGGGGATACGCAGTATTTT. This chain joins TRBV10-2 and TRBJ2-3; no clear D gene. The CDR3 is made up of 12 amino acids. The ends were cut back, 4 bases at V and 6 bases at J, with 8 bases in the middle. CDR1 and CDR2 from the germline V gene are WSHSY and SAAADI.

The CDR3 DNA follows: TGTGCCAGCAGTCTGCCGGGGGCAACAGAGACCCAGTACTTC. It specifies CASSLPGATETQYF. The genes are TRBV6-6 and TRBJ2-5, with D possibly being TRBD1 or TRBD2 (6 bases each). Germline lookup yields CDR1 MNHNY and CDR2 SVGAGI (reference sequence). The CDR3 spans 14 residues. With 5 bases removed from V and 4 bases from J, the gap between germline ends came to 14 bases.

This chain joins TRBV7-8 and TRBJ1-5; D unclear. V lost 5 bases and J lost 2, with 16 bases in between. CDR1 is SGHVS and CDR2 is FQNEAQ in the germline V gene. This CDR3 contains 16 residues. The CDR3 is CASSTEIVNCNQPQHF. DNA for the CDR3: TGTGCCAGCAGCACTGAGATTGTGAATTGCAATCAGCCCCAGCATTTT.

The CDR3 loop is CASSPTGTRGPDEQYF. CDR3 nucleotides: TGCGCCAGCAGCCCTACCGGGACTAGAGGTCCGGACGAGCAGTACTTC. The rearrangement links TRBV4-1 to TRBJ2-7; 8 bases fit TRBD2. V lost 4 bases, J lost 5 bases, and 13 bases stayed unmatched. Germline CDR1 MGHRA, CDR2 YSYEKL. The CDR3 has 16 residues.